This TCR beta chain was identified in a study of long-term antiretroviral therapy in people with HIV. Turning to the study itself: Initial samples were collected about a decade before the 2015 immediate-ART recommendation.

Of note for this clone: Its specificity is not known.

No fewer than two post-ART and no fewer than one pre-ART PBMC samples existed for each donor. General study findings and limits: Pre-ART-expanded clones dominated the repertoire at all time points. Repertoires looked antigen-experienced, with only a slight naive shift after ART.

The CDR3 length is 16 residues. The V gene lost 2 bases and the J gene lost 4 bases, with 18 bases spanning the gap. Germline V gene lookup returns CDR1 SEHNR and CDR2 FQNEAQ (reference sequence). The immunoSEQ assay was v3.0, run at survey level. Method: immunoSEQ multiplex PCR; TCRdb's copy keeps in-frame clones and lacks some. The sample consists of 40,000 to 50,000 clones, approximately 94% of them appearing once. The source of this sequence is a man aged 25-45 years with HIV. The chain couples TRBV7-9 to TRBJ2-7; the D gene is possibly TRBD1 (5 bases). The source was unsorted PBMCs, collected 9.2 years after starting antiretroviral therapy. This CDR3 reads CASSLIVETTGYEQYF. CDR3 DNA: TGTGCCAGCAGCTTAATTGTCGAGACAACAGGATACGAGCAGTACTTC.